The present T cell receptor beta chain was sequenced within a study of blood T cells in healthy people across ages. A J-beta primer mix and a sample-barcoded 5' primer were used in a second PCR of roughly 7 to 12 cycles. Via MiXCR, TCRdb re-called the 5' RACE reads, giving one row per CDR3 protein. Here the sample spans about 1.1 million distinct CDR3 sequences, more than 30% being singletons. The V end lost 5 bases, the J end lost 3 bases, and 5 bases lay between the germline ends. The CDR3 contains 12 residues. Whole-study findings and limits: Shifts in expanded clonotypes may have been confounded by donor CMV status, which was unknown. In these data, TCR beta diversity tracked strongly with naive T cell percentage. Per million T cells, TCR beta diversity dropped roughly linearly as age increased.

This clonotype was detected only a few times. Antigen: not known. The sample, around 10 milliliters of peripheral blood, was drawn from each donor. The receptor comes from a young man in good health. The sample consisted of blood. V is TRBV12-3 or TRBV12-4 and J is TRBJ1-5; D is uncertain. The CDR3 DNA sequence: TGTGCCAGCAGTATACACAATCAGCCCCAGCATTTT. Residues: CASSIHNQPQHF.